The sequence of this T cell receptor (beta chain) was determined in a study of blood T cells in healthy people across ages. Study findings and constraints: Leaving the PBMCs unsorted stopped any conclusive comparison of naive versus antigen-experienced cells.

Isolated PBMCs totaled at least 6 million in each sample. Then a second PCR, running about 6 to 12 cycles, was carried out with a sample-barcoded 5' primer and a J-beta primer mix. TCRdb processed the 5' RACE reads anew with MiXCR; each CDR3 protein has one entry. Of about a million distinct CDR3 sequences listed, 48% were seen once; the top ten hold around an eighth. Remarks on this clonotype: No antigen is known for it.

The CDR3 has 14 residues. Between the trimmed V and J ends, which lost 6 bases and 4 bases, there was a span of 16 bases. CDR1 and CDR2 from the germline V gene are SQVTM and ANQGSEA. The rearrangement uses TRBV29-1 and TRBJ2-1; D may be TRBD1 or TRBD2 (7 bases each). This TCR was sampled from a man aged 25 to 45 in good health. Sequencing input: blood. The CDR3 nucleotides are TGCAGCGTAGGGGGGGACAGTTCTTACAATGAGCAGTTCTTC. Its protein product is CSVGGDSSYNEQFF.